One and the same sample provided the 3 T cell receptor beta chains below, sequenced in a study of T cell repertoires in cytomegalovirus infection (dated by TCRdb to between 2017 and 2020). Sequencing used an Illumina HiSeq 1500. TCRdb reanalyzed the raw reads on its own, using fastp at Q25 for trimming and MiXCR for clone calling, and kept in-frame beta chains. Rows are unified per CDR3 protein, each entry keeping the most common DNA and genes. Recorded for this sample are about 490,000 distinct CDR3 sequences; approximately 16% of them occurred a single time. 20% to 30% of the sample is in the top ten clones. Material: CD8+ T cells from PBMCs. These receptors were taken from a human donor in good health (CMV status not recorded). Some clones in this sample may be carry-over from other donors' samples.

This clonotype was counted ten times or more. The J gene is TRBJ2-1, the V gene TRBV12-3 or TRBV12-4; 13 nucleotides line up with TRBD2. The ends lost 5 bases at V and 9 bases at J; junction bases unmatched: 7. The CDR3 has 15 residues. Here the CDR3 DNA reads TGTGCCAGCAGTAAGAGACTAGCGGGAGGAGGTGAGCAGTTCTTC. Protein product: CASSKRLAGGGEQFF.

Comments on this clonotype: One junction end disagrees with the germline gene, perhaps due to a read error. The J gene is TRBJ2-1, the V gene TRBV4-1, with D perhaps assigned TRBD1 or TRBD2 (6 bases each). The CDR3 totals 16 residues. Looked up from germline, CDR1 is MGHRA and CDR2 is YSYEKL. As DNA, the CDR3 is TGTGCCAGCAGCCAAGACGGGGGCGGCGCAAACAATGAGCAGTTCTTC. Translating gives CASSQDGGGANNEQFF.

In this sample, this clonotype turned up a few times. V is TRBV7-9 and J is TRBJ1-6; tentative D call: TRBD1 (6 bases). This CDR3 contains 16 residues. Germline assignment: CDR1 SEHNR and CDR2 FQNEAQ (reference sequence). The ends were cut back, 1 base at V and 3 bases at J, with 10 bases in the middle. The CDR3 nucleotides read TGTGCCAGCAGCTTAGACAGGGAAGTCTATAATTCACCCCTCCACTTT. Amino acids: CASSLDREVYNSPLHF. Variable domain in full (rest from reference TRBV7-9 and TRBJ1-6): DTGVSQNPRHKITKRGQNVTFRCDPISEHNRLYWYRQTLGQGPEFLTYFQNEAQLEKSRLLSDRFSAERPKGSFSTLEIQRTEQGDSAMYLCASSLDREVYNSPLHFGNGTRLTVT.